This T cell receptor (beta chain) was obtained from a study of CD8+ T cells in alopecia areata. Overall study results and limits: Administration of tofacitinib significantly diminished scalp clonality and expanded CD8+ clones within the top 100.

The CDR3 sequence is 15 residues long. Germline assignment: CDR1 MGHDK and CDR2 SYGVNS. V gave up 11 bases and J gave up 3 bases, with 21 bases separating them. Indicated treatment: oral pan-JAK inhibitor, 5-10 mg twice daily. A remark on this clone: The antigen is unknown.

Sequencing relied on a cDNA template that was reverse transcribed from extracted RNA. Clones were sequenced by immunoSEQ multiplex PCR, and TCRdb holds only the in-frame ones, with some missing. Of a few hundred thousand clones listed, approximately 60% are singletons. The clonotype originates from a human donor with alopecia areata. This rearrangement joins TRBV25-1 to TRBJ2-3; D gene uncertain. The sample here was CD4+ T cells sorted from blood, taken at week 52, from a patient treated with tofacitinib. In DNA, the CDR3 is TGTGCCCGCCCTACCCCCGACTCCGGTACAGATACGCAGTATTTT. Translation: CARPTPDSGTDTQYF. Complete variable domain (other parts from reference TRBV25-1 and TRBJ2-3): EADIYQTPRYLVIGTGKKITLECSQTMGHDKMYWYQQDPGMELHLIHYSYGVNSTEKGDLSSESTVSRIRTEHFPLTLESARPSHTSQYLCARPTPDSGTDTQYFGPGTRLTVL.